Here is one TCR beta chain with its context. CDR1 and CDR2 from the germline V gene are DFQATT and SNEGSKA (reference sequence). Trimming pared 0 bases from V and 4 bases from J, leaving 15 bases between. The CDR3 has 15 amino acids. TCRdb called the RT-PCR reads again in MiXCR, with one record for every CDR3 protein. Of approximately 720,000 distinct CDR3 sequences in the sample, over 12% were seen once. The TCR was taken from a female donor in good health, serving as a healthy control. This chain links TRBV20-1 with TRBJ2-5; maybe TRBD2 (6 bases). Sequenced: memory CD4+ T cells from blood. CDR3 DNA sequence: TGCAGTGCTAGAGATCGGAGGGAGGTGGGAGAGACCCAGTACTTC. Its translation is CSARDRREVGETQYF.